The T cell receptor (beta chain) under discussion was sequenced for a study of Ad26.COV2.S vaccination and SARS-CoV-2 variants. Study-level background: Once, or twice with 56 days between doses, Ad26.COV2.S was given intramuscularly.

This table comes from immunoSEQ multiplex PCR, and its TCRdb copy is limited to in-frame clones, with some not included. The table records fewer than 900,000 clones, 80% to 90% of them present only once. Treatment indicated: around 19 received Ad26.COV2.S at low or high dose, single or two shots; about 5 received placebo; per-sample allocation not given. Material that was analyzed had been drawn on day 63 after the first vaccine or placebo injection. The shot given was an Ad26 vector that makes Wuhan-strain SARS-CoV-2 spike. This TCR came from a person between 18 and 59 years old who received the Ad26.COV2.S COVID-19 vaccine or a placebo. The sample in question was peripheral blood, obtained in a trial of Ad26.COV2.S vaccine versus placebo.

DNA for the CDR3: TGTTACCCCCTCCGGTTACAAGAGACCCAGTACTTC. This translates into CYPLRLQETQYF. The chain combines TRBV14 with TRBJ2-5; no reliable D call. Germline V gene lookup returns CDR1 SGHDN and CDR2 FVKESK. The CDR3 spans 12 residues.